Below are 5 T cell receptor beta chains sequenced from a single sample in a study of blood T cell repertoires in COVID-19. Sequenced by immunoSEQ multiplex PCR; TCRdb stores in-frame clones only, minus some. This table has 55,000 to 80,000 clones, approximately 89% appearing once. Material for sequencing was peripheral blood. The receptors were gathered from a human donor in a cohort sampled during active COVID-19.

V and J are TRBV5-1 and TRBJ1-5; 8 bases fit TRBD1. The CDR3 is 18 amino acids. Germline V gene sequence: CDR1 SGHRS, CDR2 YFSETQ. Trimming cost V 4 bases and J 7 bases; bases outside gene matches: 19. This chain's CDR3 is CASSPSRQGARTGQPQHF. The CDR3 DNA reads TGCGCCAGCAGCCCGTCGAGGCAGGGGGCGCGAACGGGCCAGCCCCAGCATTTT.

The gene calls are TRBV3-1 (or the pseudogene TRBV3-2) and TRBJ1-3, with 7 nucleotides matching TRBD1. Germline CDR1 reads LGHDT; CDR2 reads YNNKEL (reference sequence). V shed 1 base and J 4 bases; nucleotides not matched to a gene: 7. The CDR3 is 16 amino acids. Here the CDR3 DNA reads TGTGCCAGCAGCCAAGGATGGCAGGGGGAAGGAAACACCATATATTTT. This codes for CASSQGWQGEGNTIYF.

This clone appeared once. The chain combines TRBV9 with TRBJ1-6; 8 bases match TRBD1. This CDR3 comprises 15 residues. Germline V CDR1 and CDR2: SGDLS, YYNGEE. J gave up 7 bases and V 0 bases, and 3 bases lay outside the gene matches. In DNA, the CDR3 is TGTGCCAGCAGCGTAGAGGGACAGGTCAATTCACCCCTCCACTTT. It codes for CASSVEGQVNSPLHF. Full variable domain (missing parts from reference TRBV9 and TRBJ1-6): DSGVTQTPKHLITATGQRVTLRCSPRSGDLSVYWYQQSLDQGLQFLIQYYNGEERAKGNILERFSAQQFPDLHSELNLSSLELGDSALYFCASSVEGQVNSPLHFGNGTRLTVT.

This clone occurred a few times. The chain joins TRBV7-9 to TRBJ1-5; possible D gene TRBD1, 6 bases. This CDR3 has 16 residues. Trimming took 5 bases from V and 2 from J, leaving 16 bases between them. Germline CDR1 and CDR2: SEHNR and FQNEAQ (reference sequence). This CDR3 is CASSPGGGRGNQPQHF. For the CDR3, the DNA is TGTGCCAGCAGCCCCGGGGGGGGCAGGGGCAATCAGCCCCAGCATTTT.

The chain links TRBV6-5 to TRBJ1-1, with D tentatively TRBD1 (5 bases). Trimming removed 8 bases at V and 1 base at J, with 14 bases between. The CDR3 length is 14 residues. CDR1 is MNHEY, CDR2 SVGAGI, per germline. CDR3 in DNA: TGTGCCAGCTCATTCCAACAGGAGAACACTGAAGCTTTCTTT. Translation: CASSFQQENTEAFF.